The 32 T cell receptor beta chains in this list originate from one sample, sequenced in a study of shared clonotypes between healthy human individuals. The repertoire was sequenced with immunoSEQ multiplex PCR; TCRdb's copy has only in-frame clones and lacks some. The sample records about 600,000 clones, roughly 98% being singletons. Naive CD8 cells comprised CD45RO-negative, CCR7-positively selected cells, excluding terminally differentiated effector memory CD45RA+ cells. The sample was naive CD8+ T cells sorted from blood. Every receptor here comes from a young man in good health.

The chain has TRBV5-4 and TRBJ2-5; 10 bases line up with TRBD1. Losses at the gene ends were 4 bases for V and 2 bases for J; bases not matched to a gene: 14. The germline CDR1 and CDR2 sequences are SGHNT and YYREEE (reference sequence). The CDR3 runs 18 residues. CDR3 DNA sequence: TGTGCCAGCAGCCCTAGGGGACAGGGGACCCCTTGGCAAGAGACCCAGTACTTC. It translates to CASSPRGQGTPWQETQYF. Combining the CDR3 with reference TRBV5-4 and TRBJ2-5 gives the whole variable domain ETGVTQSPTHLIKTRGQQVTLRCSSQSGHNTVSWYQQALGQGPQFIFQYYREEENGRGNFPPRFSGLQFPNYSSELNVNALELDDSALYLCASSPRGQGTPWQETQYFGPGTRLLVL.

A single count supports this clone. The rearrangement uses TRBV4-1 and TRBJ2-5, with D possibly matching TRBD1 (5 bases). The CDR3 runs to 14 residues. CDR1 is MGHRA, CDR2 YSYEKL, per germline. V lost 0 bases to trimming and J lost 5 bases, with 10 bases between them. In DNA form, the CDR3 reads TGCGCCAGCAGCCAAGATGGGGCCCGTGAGACCCAGTACTTC. Its protein is CASSQDGARETQYF.

This sequence joins TRBV7-8 and TRBJ2-7; perhaps D is TRBD1 or TRBD2 (6 bases each). CDR3 size: 13 residues. The V and J ends lost 10 bases and 2 bases respectively, with 15 bases between them. Germline lookup yields CDR1 SGHVS and CDR2 FQNEAQ. The CDR3, as DNA: TGTGCCACCTCGTCGGGGGCCCCCTACGAGCAGTACTTC. Translated, it gives CATSSGAPYEQYF. Full variable domain (remainder filled in from reference TRBV7-8 and TRBJ2-7): GAGVSQSPRYKVAKRGQDVALRCDPISGHVSLFWYQQALGQGPEFLTYFQNEAQLDKSGLPSDRFFAERPEGSVSTLKIQRTQQEDSAVYLCATSSGAPYEQYFGPGTRLTVT.

V usage is TRBV11-2 and J usage is TRBJ1-2; 9 bases line up with TRBD1. V shed 5 bases and J 7 bases; nucleotides not matched to a gene: 5. There are 13 residues in the CDR3. From germline, CDR1 is SGHAT and CDR2 FQNNGV. CDR3 sequence reads: CASSRGTGFGYTF. CDR3 sequence (DNA): TGTGCCAGCAGCCGCGGGACAGGGTTTGGCTACACCTTC.

This chain uses TRBV7-9 with TRBJ2-3; 7 bases fit TRBD2. Trimming at V came to 5 bases and at J to 7 bases, leaving 6 bases not matched to a gene. This CDR3 is 13 amino acids long. Germline CDR1 reads SEHNR; CDR2 reads FQNEAQ (reference sequence). CDR3 sequence (DNA): TGTGCCAGCAGCCAAACTAGCGCCCATACGCAGTATTTT. Translated: CASSQTSAHTQYF.

In DNA form, the CDR3 reads TGTGCCACACACTCGGACGGGGGCACTGAAGCTTTCTTT. The encoded protein is CATHSDGGTEAFF. This chain links TRBV6-5 with TRBJ1-1, with a weak D call TRBD1 (5 bases). The V and J ends lost 10 bases and 4 bases respectively, with 16 bases between them. Germline V gene sequence: CDR1 MNHEY, CDR2 SVGAGI. CDR3 length: 13 amino acids.

The genes are TRBV5-1 and TRBJ2-2, with D possibly matching TRBD1 (6 bases). V gave up 3 bases and J gave up 2 bases, with 11 bases separating them. The CDR3 length is 15 residues. Germline loops: CDR1 SGHRS, CDR2 YFSETQ. CDR3 residues: CASSWGQVNTGELFF. The CDR3 bases are TGCGCCAGCAGCTGGGGACAAGTTAACACCGGGGAGCTGTTTTTT.

This clone was seen only a few times. The chain is built from TRBV28 and TRBJ2-7; D call uncertain. The CDR3 totals 11 residues. V lost 8 bases and J lost 4, with 9 bases in between. Germline CDR1 and CDR2: MDHEN and SYDVKM. The CDR3 loop reads CASGIRYEQYF. CDR3 DNA sequence: TGTGCCAGCGGTATAAGGTACGAGCAGTACTTC. The whole variable domain, remainder taken from reference TRBV28 and TRBJ2-7, is DVKVTQSSRYLVKRTGEKVFLECVQDMDHENMFWYRQDPGLGLRLIYFSYDVKMKEKGDIPEGYSVSREKKERFSLILESASTNQTSMYLCASGIRYEQYFGPGTRLTVT.

The chain recombines TRBV6-5 with TRBJ2-7, with unresolved D. V dropped 10 bases and J dropped 3 bases, with 16 bases sitting between them. The CDR3 length is 13 residues. The germline gives CDR1 MNHEY, CDR2 SVGAGI. Written as DNA, the CDR3 is TGTGCCACCAGAGACGACTTTAACTACGAGCAGTACTTC. It encodes CATRDDFNYEQYF.

V gene TRBV7-2 combines with J gene TRBJ1-5; the D gene is possibly TRBD1 (6 bases). CDR1 and CDR2 from the germline V gene are SGHTA and FQGNSA. This CDR3 contains 16 residues. V lost 3 bases to trimming and J lost 3 bases, with 15 bases between them. As DNA, the CDR3 is TGTGCCAGCAGCTTTAGGCCGGACAGACCCAATCAGCCCCAGCATTTT. It specifies CASSFRPDRPNQPQHF.

This clone has just one count. The chain is built from TRBV5-6 and TRBJ2-7; D ambiguous. The CDR3 sequence is 12 residues long. Trimming left V 2 bases short and J 2 bases short, with 5 bases between. Germline V gene data show CDR1 as SGHDT and CDR2 as YYEEEE. CDR3 residues: CASSFGAYEQYF. CDR3 coding DNA: TGTGCCAGCAGCTTCGGTGCCTACGAGCAGTACTTC. Variable domain in full (rest from reference TRBV5-6 and TRBJ2-7): DAGVTQSPTHLIKTRGQQVTLRCSPKSGHDTVSWYQQALGQGPQFIFQYYEEEERQRGNFPDRFSGHQFPNYSSELNVNALLLGDSALYLCASSFGAYEQYFGPGTRLTVT.

The chain recombines TRBV7-6 with TRBJ2-7, with 10 bases fitting TRBD1. The trim removed 5 bases at V and 2 bases at J, leaving 3 bases unmatched. The CDR3 is 14 residues long. CDR1 and CDR2 (germline): SGHVS, FNYEAQ. CDR3: CASSTGQGAYEQYF. The DNA of the CDR3 is TGTGCCAGCAGCACTGGACAGGGGGCCTACGAGCAGTACTTC. The variable domain in full, with the rest retrieved from reference TRBV7-6 and TRBJ2-7, is GAGVSQSPRYKVTKRGQDVALRCDPISGHVSLYWYRQALGQGPEFLTYFNYEAQQDKSGLPNDRFSAERPEGSISTLTIQRTEQRDSAMYRCASSTGQGAYEQYFGPGTRLTVT.

The J gene is TRBJ2-1, the V gene TRBV5-1, with TRBD1 matching over 9 bases. The germline gives CDR1 SGHRS, CDR2 YFSETQ. V trimming: 4 bases; J trimming: 7 bases; junction bases outside the gene matches: 6. This CDR3 region has 14 residues. The CDR3 loop reads CASSPDRGRNEQFF. DNA for the CDR3: TGCGCCAGCAGCCCCGACAGGGGGAGGAATGAGCAGTTCTTC.

The rearrangement links TRBV14 to TRBJ2-5, with 9 bases aligning to TRBD2. With V trimmed by 1 base and J by 4 bases, 4 bases remained unmatched. This CDR3 has 15 amino acids. Per the germline V gene, CDR1 is SGHDN and CDR2 is FVKESK. CDR3 residues: CASSQVVSGRETQYF. CDR3 bases: TGTGCCAGCAGCCAAGTCGTTAGCGGGAGAGAGACCCAGTACTTC.

The chain carries TRBV13 and TRBJ1-2; unclear D gene. The CDR3 has 12 amino acids. In germline, CDR1 is PRHDT, CDR2 FYEKMQ (reference sequence). The ends were cut back, 4 bases at V and 0 bases at J, with 3 bases in the middle. The CDR3 loop is CASSSSNYGYTF. The CDR3 DNA is TGTGCCAGCAGCTCTTCTAACTATGGCTACACCTTC. The variable domain in full, with the rest retrieved from reference TRBV13 and TRBJ1-2, is AAGVIQSPRHLIKEKRETATLKCYPIPRHDTVYWYQQGPGQDPQFLISFYEKMQSDKGSIPDRFSAQQFSDYHSELNMSSLELGDSALYFCASSSSNYGYTFGSGTRLTVV.

This sequence joins TRBV27 and TRBJ1-3, with D perhaps TRBD1 (5 bases). This CDR3 contains 13 residues. The V gene's germline CDR1 is MNHEY and CDR2 SMNVEV (reference sequence). The V and J ends lost 5 bases and 2 bases respectively, with 7 bases between them. CDR3 residues: CASSGGAGNTIYF. The DNA of the CDR3 is TGTGCCAGCAGTGGAGGGGCTGGAAACACCATATATTTT.

CDR3: CASSLKLQADTQYF. The CDR3 region has the DNA TGTGCCAGCAGCTTAAAGCTACAGGCAGATACGCAGTATTTT. The genes are TRBV7-6 and TRBJ2-3, with D possibly matching TRBD1 (5 bases). From germline, CDR1 is SGHVS and CDR2 FNYEAQ. Trimming pared 2 bases from V and 4 bases from J, leaving 10 bases between. The CDR3 contains 14 residues.

This chain connects TRBV11-2 to TRBJ2-2; D unresolved. The CDR3 has 11 amino acids. V was clipped by 3 bases and J by 9 bases, with 5 bases between them. Germline V CDR1 and CDR2: SGHAT, FQNNGV. The DNA of the CDR3 is TGTGCCAGCAGCTTCAACAGGGAGCTGTTTTTT. This gives the protein CASSFNRELFF.

This clone was picked up a small number of times. V usage is TRBV7-9 and J usage is TRBJ2-5, with D maybe TRBD2 (5 bases). V was shortened by 5 bases and J by 5 bases, with 21 bases between the two germline ends. Germline V CDR1 and CDR2: SEHNR, FQNEAQ (reference sequence). The CDR3 loop spans 16 amino acids. The CDR3 DNA reads as TGTGCCAGCAGCCCCTTCGGAGGAAGCAAACCGGAGACCCAGTACTTC. This translates into CASSPFGGSKPETQYF.

The chain links TRBV6-5 to TRBJ1-4; D ambiguous. With 0 bases removed from V and 7 bases from J, the gap between germline ends came to 9 bases. Germline V gene data show CDR1 as MNHEY and CDR2 as SVGAGI. This CDR3 spans 14 amino acids. CDR3 bases: TGTGCCAGCAGTTACTCGATTGCGGGTGAAAAACTGTTTTTT. Protein product: CASSYSIAGEKLFF.

The chain recombines TRBV27 with TRBJ1-5, with unresolved D. The CDR3 is made up of 14 amino acids. Germline V gene sequence: CDR1 MNHEY, CDR2 SMNVEV (reference sequence). V lost 6 bases and J lost 6, with 15 bases in between. In DNA, the CDR3 is TGTGCCAGCAGCCTTACCAGAGCAGGTCAGCCCCAGCATTTT. This gives the protein CASSLTRAGQPQHF.

The chain carries TRBV6-5 and TRBJ2-2, with a weak D call TRBD1 (6 bases). Germline V lookup: CDR1 MNHEY, CDR2 SVGAGI. The CDR3 loop spans 14 amino acids. Trimming took 6 bases from V and 4 from J, leaving 12 bases between them. CDR3 in DNA: TGTGCCAGCAGCACAGAGGGGGTCACCGGGGAGCTGTTTTTT. This translates into CASSTEGVTGELFF.

The chain's CDR3 is CASSYSPEAFF. CDR3 bases: TGTGCCAGCAGTTACTCTCCAGAAGCTTTCTTT. J is TRBJ1-1 and V is TRBV6-6; D not resolved. Trimming stripped 0 bases from V and 8 bases from J, with 4 bases between. The CDR3 length is 11 residues. The germline V gene has CDR1 MNHNY and CDR2 SVGAGI (reference sequence).

Remarks on this clone: Its ends do not fully match the called genes, so a read error is possible. The gene calls are TRBV5-5 and TRBJ2-7, with TRBD2 matching over 14 bases. CDR1 SGHKS and CDR2 YYEKEE come from the germline V gene (reference sequence). The CDR3 has 18 amino acids. The CDR3 DNA reads TGTGCCAGCTGCTTCGGACCACCGACTAGCGGGAGGGCCTACGAGCAGTACTTC. As protein: CASCFGPPTSGRAYEQYF.

The chain recombines TRBV15 with TRBJ2-7, with D perhaps matching TRBD1 (6 bases). The CDR3 is 15 residues long. Germline lookup yields CDR1 LNHNV and CDR2 YYDKDF (reference sequence). V was cut by 0 bases and J by 2 bases, with 11 bases left in between. CDR3 in DNA: TGTGCCACCAGCAGAGATCGAGGGACAACCTACGAGCAGTACTTC. This encodes CATSRDRGTTYEQYF.

The chain has TRBV7-6 and TRBJ2-3; weak D call: TRBD2 (6 bases). The CDR3 consists of 17 residues. The germline CDR1 and CDR2 sequences are SGHVS and FNYEAQ. V was clipped by 1 base and J by 1 base, with 15 bases between them. The CDR3 sequence: CASSLVSGVRGTDTQYF. CDR3 DNA: TGTGCCAGCAGCTTAGTCTCGGGAGTCCGAGGCACAGATACGCAGTATTTT.

This chain joins TRBV11-2 and TRBJ2-1; TRBD2 aligns across 8 bases. CDR1 and CDR2 (germline): SGHAT, FQNNGV. J lost 8 bases, V lost 4 bases, and 13 bases had no gene match. The CDR3 runs 16 residues. The DNA of the CDR3 is TGTGCCAGCAGCTATTCCCCCGGGTCGGGAGGGGATGAGCAGTTCTTC. Its protein is CASSYSPGSGGDEQFF.

The rearrangement joins TRBV28 to TRBJ2-7; the D gene is possibly TRBD1 (5 bases). This CDR3 comprises 13 residues. Germline CDR1 reads MDHEN; CDR2 reads SYDVKM. V was trimmed by 6 bases and J by 3 bases, leaving 12 bases between them. The CDR3 DNA reads as TGTGCCAGCAGCCCCGACAGCCACTACGAGCAGTACTTC. It yields the protein CASSPDSHYEQYF.

The rearrangement joins TRBV7-9 to TRBJ1-2; possible D gene TRBD1, 6 bases. CDR1 SEHNR and CDR2 FQNEAQ come from the germline V gene (reference sequence). The V end lost 6 bases, the J end lost 8 bases, and 22 bases lay between the germline ends. The CDR3 is 15 residues long. The CDR3 DNA sequence: TGTGCCAGCAGTTCTAAGCTGGAGGGGGGCGTAGGCTACACCTTC. Amino acids: CASSSKLEGGVGYTF.

This chain joins TRBV14 and TRBJ2-3, with 12 bases matching TRBD1. V trimming: 4 bases; J trimming: 2 bases; junction bases outside the gene matches: 16. Germline V gene sequence: CDR1 SGHDN, CDR2 FVKESK. CDR3 size: 20 residues. CDR3 DNA sequence: TGTGCCAGCAGCCGAGGGGACAGGGGGCTAGCCAGTCCCCCCACAGATACGCAGTATTTT. The encoded protein is CASSRGDRGLASPPTDTQYF.

The chain is built from TRBV27 and TRBJ2-7; 13 positions agree with TRBD2. This CDR3 spans 16 amino acids. The germline CDR1 and CDR2 sequences are MNHEY and SMNVEV (reference sequence). Trimming at V came to 4 bases and at J to 1 base, leaving 4 bases not matched to a gene. The CDR3 protein is CASSSGLAGVSYEQYF. For the CDR3, the DNA is TGTGCCAGCAGTTCCGGACTAGCGGGAGTGTCCTACGAGCAGTACTTC.

V and J are TRBV6-5 and TRBJ1-2, with a possible D match to TRBD1 (5 bases). Trimming cost V 5 bases and J 4 bases, with 8 bases left between them. The CDR3 sequence is 12 residues long. CDR1 and CDR2 (germline): MNHEY, SVGAGI. CDR3 DNA: TGTGCCAGCAGTCCAGGGTCCTATGGCTACACCTTC. It yields the protein CASSPGSYGYTF.